Listed here are 21 T cell receptor beta chains from one sample, sequenced in a study of blood T cell repertoires in COVID-19. Clones were sequenced by immunoSEQ multiplex PCR, and TCRdb holds only the in-frame ones, with some missing. Of some 390,000 clones in the sample, around 87% are singletons; the top ten hold approximately 2.4%. The sequenced material came from peripheral blood. Every receptor here comes from a woman between 55 and 75 years old with COVID-19, enrolled during active disease.

The chain carries TRBV25-1 and TRBJ2-1; 9 bases line up with TRBD1. With V trimmed by 5 bases and J by 7 bases, 15 bases remained unmatched. The CDR3 runs 17 residues. Germline values: CDR1 MGHDK, CDR2 SYGVNS. In DNA form, the CDR3 reads TGTGCCAGCAGTACCGCCGGGACAGGGCGTAGCAGGAATGAGCAGTTCTTC. Its protein is CASSTAGTGRSRNEQFF.

CDR3 coding DNA: TGTGCCAGCAGCCGAAGGGAGAGGAACACTGAAGCTTTCTTT. It encodes CASSRRERNTEAFF. This chain joins TRBV5-5 and TRBJ1-1; D is undetermined. Germline V gene sequence: CDR1 SGHKS, CDR2 YYEKEE (reference sequence). The CDR3 totals 14 residues. Trimming pared 4 bases from V and 1 base from J, leaving 11 bases between.

The J gene is TRBJ2-5, the V gene TRBV25-1; D possibly corresponds to TRBD1 (6 bases). Germline V gives CDR1 MGHDK, CDR2 SYGVNS. The CDR3 runs 15 residues. Trimming shortened V by 4 bases and J by 1 base, and 13 bases separated the two germline ends. In DNA, the CDR3 is TGTGCCAGCAGTGTTCCTGACAGGTTCCAAGAGACCCAGTACTTC. Protein sequence: CASSVPDRFQETQYF.

The J gene is TRBJ2-5, the V gene TRBV27; D may be TRBD2 (5 bases). V shed 5 bases and J shed 5 bases, with 18 bases lying between them. Germline V CDR1 and CDR2: MNHEY, SMNVEV (reference sequence). The length of the CDR3 is 15 residues. CDR3 DNA: TGTGCCAGCAGTAAAAGGGCGGGTATAGGGGAGACCCAGTACTTC. This gives the protein CASSKRAGIGETQYF.

This chain joins TRBV5-1 and TRBJ2-3; possible D gene TRBD2, 6 bases. The CDR3 extends over 14 amino acids. V was clipped by 5 bases and J by 1 base, with 11 bases between them. CDR1 SGHRS and CDR2 YFSETQ come from the germline V gene. CDR3 nucleotide sequence: TGCGCCAGCAGTTCGGGGGAAGGCACAGATACGCAGTATTTT. Protein sequence: CASSSGEGTDTQYF.

The V gene is TRBV2, the J gene TRBJ1-5; D may be TRBD1 (6 bases). V was clipped by 5 bases and J by 6 bases, with 8 bases between them. The CDR3 runs to 12 residues. CDR1 is SNHLY, CDR2 FYNNEI, per germline. CDR3 residues: CASSLGGQPQHF. The CDR3 bases are TGTGCCAGCAGTCTAGGGGGTCAGCCCCAGCATTTT.

The genes are TRBV19 and TRBJ2-7; tentative D call: TRBD1 (6 bases). The CDR3 spans 13 residues. V dropped 6 bases and J dropped 3 bases, with 12 bases sitting between them. Germline CDR1 and CDR2: LNHDA and SQIVND (reference sequence). The DNA for the CDR3 is TGTGCCAGTAGCGTCACAGGGTACTACGAGCAGTACTTC. Its translation: CASSVTGYYEQYF.

V and J are TRBV28 and TRBJ1-1; D call uncertain. Germline lookup yields CDR1 MDHEN and CDR2 SYDVKM. V was trimmed by 6 bases and J by 9 bases, leaving 8 bases between them. CDR3 length: 10 residues. DNA of the CDR3: TGTGCCAGCAGAAATCTAAAAGCTTTCTTT. It translates to CASRNLKAFF. The entire variable domain, with the rest obtained from reference TRBV28 and TRBJ1-1, is as follows: DVKVTQSSRYLVKRTGEKVFLECVQDMDHENMFWYRQDPGLGLRLIYFSYDVKMKEKGDIPEGYSVSREKKERFSLILESASTNQTSMYLCASRNLKAFFGQGTRLTVV.

The V call is TRBV5-4, the J call TRBJ2-3; 10 positions match TRBD2. The CDR3 covers 17 residues. After removal of 3 bases from V and 4 bases from J, the junction contained 11 bases not matched to a gene. Germline V gene sequence: CDR1 SGHNT, CDR2 YYREEE (reference sequence). CDR3: CASSSTEIAGGADTQYF. The CDR3 bases are TGTGCCAGCAGCTCGACGGAGATAGCGGGGGGAGCAGATACGCAGTATTTT.

The table lists this clone with a count of one. The chain has TRBV7-9 and TRBJ1-6; maybe TRBD1 (5 bases). CDR1 is SEHNR, CDR2 FQNEAQ, per germline (reference sequence). V lost 3 bases to trimming and J lost 6 bases, with 18 bases between them. The CDR3 consists of 17 residues. CDR3 region: CASSFGTQGRLNSPLHF. The DNA of the CDR3 is TGTGCCAGCAGCTTTGGGACTCAAGGAAGGCTTAATTCACCCCTCCACTTT.

J is TRBJ1-4 and V is TRBV28; D not resolved. Trimming took 6 bases from V and 8 from J, leaving 16 bases between them. CDR3 length: 14 residues. CDR1 is MDHEN, CDR2 SYDVKM, per germline. In DNA form, the CDR3 reads TGTGCCAGCAGATACGACAATGGCGGGGAAAAACTGTTTTTT. Its translation is CASRYDNGGEKLFF.

The chain joins TRBV7-2 to TRBJ2-3; 7 nucleotides line up with TRBD2. Germline CDR1 reads SGHTA; CDR2 reads FQGNSA. The CDR3 extends over 17 amino acids. V dropped 1 base and J dropped 1; count of bases not matched to a gene: 8. The CDR3 DNA reads as TGTGCCAGCAGCTTAGGAAGCGGGACCTATGGCACAGATACGCAGTATTTT. This codes for CASSLGSGTYGTDTQYF.

The CDR3 region is CASSWGTDEAFF. CDR3 coding DNA: TGTGCCAGCAGCTGGGGGACAGATGAAGCTTTCTTT. The chain recombines TRBV5-6 with TRBJ1-1; TRBD1 matches at 7 bases. The CDR3 spans 12 residues. The germline V gene has CDR1 SGHDT and CDR2 YYEEEE. The V and J ends lost 3 bases and 7 bases, in that order; junction bases with no gene match: 3.

V gene TRBV2 combines with J gene TRBJ1-5, with 8 bases that match TRBD1. This CDR3 comprises 16 residues. Germline V lookup: CDR1 SNHLY, CDR2 FYNNEI. The junction had 12 bases not matched to a gene; V was cut back by 7 bases and J by 4 bases. The DNA of the CDR3 is TGTGCCAGCACTCGCGAGGACAGGGCCTTGAATCAGCCCCAGCATTTT. Translating gives CASTREDRALNQPQHF. Using reference TRBV2 and TRBJ1-5 for the parts outside the CDR3, the full variable domain is EPEVTQTPSHQVTQMGQEVILRCVPISNHLYFYWYRQILGQKVEFLVSFYNNEISEKSEIFDDQFSVERPDGSNFTLKIRSTKLEDSAMYFCASTREDRALNQPQHFGDGTRLSIL.

This chain uses TRBV6-1 with TRBJ1-4, with no clear D. V was cut by 0 bases and J by 3 bases, with 11 bases left in between. CDR1 and CDR2 (germline): MNHNS, SASEGT. The CDR3 sequence is 16 residues long. The CDR3 coding sequence is TGTGCCAGCAGTGAAGCGCCTGTGGCGGCTAATGAAAAACTGTTTTTT. Its protein is CASSEAPVAANEKLFF.

The chain has TRBV4-1 and TRBJ1-6; maybe TRBD1 (6 bases). V gave up 0 bases and J gave up 2 bases, with 11 bases separating them. The CDR3 sequence is 17 residues long. Per the germline V gene, CDR1 is MGHRA and CDR2 is YSYEKL. This chain's CDR3 is CASSQDWNRAYNSPLHF. The CDR3, as DNA: TGCGCCAGCAGCCAAGATTGGAACAGGGCCTATAATTCACCCCTCCACTTT.

This clone was recorded a few times. The J gene is TRBJ2-3, the V gene TRBV15; D perhaps matches TRBD2 (5 bases). The germline V gene encodes CDR1 LNHNV and CDR2 YYDKDF (reference sequence). V lost 2 bases, J lost 0 bases, and 6 bases lay in between. The CDR3 contains 14 residues. CDR3 coding DNA: TGTGCCACCAGCAGATCGGGAAGCACAGATACGCAGTATTTT. It is translated as CATSRSGSTDTQYF.

This sequence joins TRBV27 and TRBJ2-7, with D possibly TRBD2 on 5 matching bases. V was cut by 8 bases and J by 5 bases, with 19 bases left in between. The CDR3 has 14 residues. Germline V gene sequence: CDR1 MNHEY, CDR2 SMNVEV (reference sequence). The CDR3 sequence: CASGRGRFDNEQYF. The CDR3, as DNA: TGTGCCAGCGGTCGAGGGCGCTTCGACAACGAGCAGTACTTC.

Only one count was recorded for this clone. The chain employs TRBV28 and TRBJ1-5; D is ambiguous. The CDR3 contains 15 residues. Germline assignment: CDR1 MDHEN and CDR2 SYDVKM. Trimming took 8 bases from V and 2 from J, leaving 16 bases between them. The DNA for the CDR3 is TGTGCCAGCCAGCAGCCGGGGATACGCAATCAGCCCCAGCATTTT. It is translated as CASQQPGIRNQPQHF.

V usage is TRBV29-1 and J usage is TRBJ2-7; a weak D match, TRBD1 (5 bases). Germline V gene sequence: CDR1 SQVTM, CDR2 ANQGSEA. The CDR3 is 13 amino acids. Between the trimmed V and J ends, which lost 0 bases and 4 bases, there was a span of 10 bases. The CDR3 region has the DNA TGCAGCGTTGAAGACAGGGTAGGGTACGAGCAGTACTTC. It codes for CSVEDRVGYEQYF.

The chain joins TRBV30 to TRBJ1-3, with D unclear. Germline-derived CDR1 and CDR2 are GTSNPN and SVGIG (reference sequence). Trimming stripped 0 bases from V and 2 bases from J, with 8 bases between. The CDR3 has 14 residues. CDR3 bases: TGTGCCTGGAGTGTACGAGGAGCTGGAAACACCATATATTTT. The encoded protein is CAWSVRGAGNTIYF.